This TCR beta chain was sequenced in a study of blood T cells in healthy people across ages (dated by TCRdb to 2014 to 2015). With regard to the full study: In model experiments, template switching captured about one uniquely barcoded TCR beta cDNA molecule for every two T cells. Donors of different ages were randomly distributed across sequencing lanes to avoid experimental bias. Four age groups were formed from the donors: young (average approximately 15 years), middle-aged (more than 35), aged (about 62) and long-lived (around 82). For two donors (one aged 18 to 30 and one aged 80 or older), the study analyzed two additional independent replicas of 1 million unique cDNA reads from the same blood draw. To track age-related changes in TCR beta repertoire diversity, the study relied on deep sequencing normalized with unique cDNA molecular identifiers.

Donors were a few dozen systemically healthy Caucasian individuals from Russia aged roughly 6 to 95 years. Roughly 10 milliliters of peripheral blood were drawn from each donor into EDTA-treated Vacutainer tubes. Ficoll-Paque density-gradient centrifugation was used to isolate PBMCs, with at least 6.5 million per sample. Trizol reagent was used to extract total RNA from the PBMCs, yielding at least 5.5 micrograms per sample. Naive CD45RAhigh/CD27high T cell percentages were measured by flow cytometry on a PBMC aliquot from every donor. From the germline V gene, CDR1 is MNHEY and CDR2 is SVGAGI. Trimming leaves V shorter by 1 base and J shorter by 13 bases, with the junction holding 12 bases beyond the gene matches. The CDR3 starts with the cysteine, ends with the phenylalanine, and has 15 residues. The read is trimmed to its CDR3 DNA, 45 bases read in frame from base 1. Library preparation employed 5' RACE. TCRdb names Illumina HiSeq 2500 as the instrument used. A second roughly 7 to 11 cycle PCR used a sample-barcoded 5' primer and a J-beta primer mix. Each TCR beta cDNA molecule received a unique molecular identifier from a template-switch 5' adaptor carrying 12 random nucleotides. Each sample yielded at least 2.5 million CDR3-containing paired-end reads. First-strand cDNA synthesis was performed from all RNA using the Mint cDNA synthesis kit, with priming by a TRBC-specific oligonucleotide. Following uracil-DNA glycosylase treatment, all cDNA underwent a first 18-cycle PCR with the universal primers M1SS and BC2_uni_R. The authors' pipeline ran thus. Normalization of each sample was performed by random selection of 1 million high-quality reads, each carrying a distinct molecular identifier. Reads with shared molecular identifiers were discarded instead of being binned into consensus sequences. MiTCR, set to a Q25 quality threshold and the strictest error-elimination algorithm, was used for CDR3 identification, clonotype clustering and error correction. Lower-bound total TCR beta diversity was estimated with a nonparametric unseen species model using Euler transformation. The raw public data were reprocessed by TCRdb itself: fastp quality trimming at Q25, MiXCR clonotype calling, in-frame beta chains only. Duplicate CDR3 protein sequences are folded into a single record with the most common DNA and genes. The V and J calls come from TCRdb's annotation, not from the publication. The sample contains around 1.5 million distinct CDR3 sequences, roughly 60% of them found a single time. The ten largest clones add up to more than 6% of the sample.

Concerning this clonotype: No antigen is known for it. Within one base of it there is no much larger clone, and no base qualities were kept.

Here is what the overall study found, with its caveats: Since profiling was done on bulk unsorted PBMCs, naive and antigen-experienced compartments could not be conclusively compared. Estimates of total diversity from one million sequenced T cells were regarded as lower bounds and underestimates. Because the CMV infection status of the donors was unknown, age-related changes in expanded clonotypes may potentially have been confounded. The percentage of naive T cells measured by flow cytometry correlated strongly with observed TCR beta diversity. As age increased, observed TCR beta diversity per million T cells dropped in a roughly linear way, and a significant reduction was already evident by age around 41. Compared with the aged group, the long-lived group had more naive CD4+ T cells, fewer expanded clones and increased TCR diversity, suggesting age selection.

This receptor was identified in a man aged 18 to 29 in good health. The chain links TRBV6-5 with TRBJ2-4; TRBD1 fits 8 bases in the junction. Sequencing was performed on blood. The DNA sequence is given as TGTGCCAGCAGTTACTGGCAGGGGGCACTTAATGAGCAGTACTTC. It translates as CASSYWQGALNEQYF.